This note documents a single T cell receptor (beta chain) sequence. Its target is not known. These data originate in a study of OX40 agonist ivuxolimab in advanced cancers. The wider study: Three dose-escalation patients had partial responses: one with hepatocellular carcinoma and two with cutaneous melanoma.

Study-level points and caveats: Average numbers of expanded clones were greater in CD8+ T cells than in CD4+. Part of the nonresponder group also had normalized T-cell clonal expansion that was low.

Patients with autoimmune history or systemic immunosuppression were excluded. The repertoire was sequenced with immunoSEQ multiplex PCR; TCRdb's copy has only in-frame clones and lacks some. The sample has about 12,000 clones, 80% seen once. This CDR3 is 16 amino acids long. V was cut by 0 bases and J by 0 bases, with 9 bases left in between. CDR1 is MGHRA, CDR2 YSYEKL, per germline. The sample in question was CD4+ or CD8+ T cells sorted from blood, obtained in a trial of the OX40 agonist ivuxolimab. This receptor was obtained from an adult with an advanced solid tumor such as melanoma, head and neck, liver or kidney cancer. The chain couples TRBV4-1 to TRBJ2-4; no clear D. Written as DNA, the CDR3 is TGCGCCAGCAGCCAAGATATCAGTCTAGCCAAAAACATTCAGTACTTC. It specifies CASSQDISLAKNIQYF.